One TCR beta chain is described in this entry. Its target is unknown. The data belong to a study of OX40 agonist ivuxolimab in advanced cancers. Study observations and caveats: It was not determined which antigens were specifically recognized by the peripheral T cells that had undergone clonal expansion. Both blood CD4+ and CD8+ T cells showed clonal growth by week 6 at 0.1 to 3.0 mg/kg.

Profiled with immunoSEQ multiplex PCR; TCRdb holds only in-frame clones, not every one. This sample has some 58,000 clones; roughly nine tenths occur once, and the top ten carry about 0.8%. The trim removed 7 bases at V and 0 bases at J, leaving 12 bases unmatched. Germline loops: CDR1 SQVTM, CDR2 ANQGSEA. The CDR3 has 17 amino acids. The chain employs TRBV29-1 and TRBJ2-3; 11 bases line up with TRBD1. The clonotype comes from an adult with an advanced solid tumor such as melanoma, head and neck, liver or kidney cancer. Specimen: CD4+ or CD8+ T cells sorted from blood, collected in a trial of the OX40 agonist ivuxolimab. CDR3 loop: CSAPKNGQGASTDTQYF. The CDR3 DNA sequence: TGCAGCGCTCCGAAAAACGGACAGGGGGCTAGCACAGATACGCAGTATTTT.